Shown below are 30 T cell receptor delta chains from a single sample sequenced in a study of human gamma delta and Vdelta1 T cells. TCRdb re-processed the PCR reads via CATT. The data show about 6,500 delta-chain clones, almost 40% seen once. Their antigen targets remain unknown. The sample was Vdelta1 gamma-delta T cells from blood grown in culture (DOT cells). The receptor set was obtained from a human donor in good health.

Comment on this clone: One junction end does not reproduce the germline sequence, and a read error may be involved. The chain is built from TRDV1 and TRDJ1; 8 nucleotides line up with TRDD3. CDR3 size: 19 residues. Per germline, CDR1 TSWWSYY and CDR2 QGS. In DNA form, the CDR3 reads TGTGCTCTTGGGGACGCGGGACCACTTTTACTGGGGGCCACCGGTAAACTCATCTTT. This encodes CALGDAGPLLLGATGKLIF.

The table lists this clone with a few counts. This chain joins TRDV1 and TRDJ1; D remains ambiguous. Trimming removed 2 bases from V and 0 bases from J, with 22 bases in between. The CDR3 contains 19 residues. Germline-derived CDR1 and CDR2 are TSWWSYY and QGS. The CDR3 sequence: CALGEFPSQVSMYTDKLIF. The CDR3 region has the DNA TGTGCTCTTGGGGAATTTCCGTCCCAAGTAAGCATGTACACCGATAAACTCATCTTT.

The chain joins TRDV1 to TRDJ4; maybe TRDD2 (5 bases). Per the germline V gene, CDR1 is TSWWSYY and CDR2 is QGS. V shed 2 bases and J shed 1 base, with 20 bases lying between them. The CDR3 has 17 amino acids. CDR3 nucleotide sequence: TGTGCTCTTGGGGAAATCAGTCCCTACATGTGGGTCAGACCCCTGATCTTT. This codes for CALGEISPYMWVRPLIF.

The J gene is TRDJ1, the V gene TRDV1; D unclear. V lost 1 base and J lost 0, with 21 bases in between. Germline CDR1 is TSWWSYY and CDR2 is QGS. The CDR3 spans 19 residues. The CDR3 here is CALGEPLGQTGPYTDKLIF. The DNA for the CDR3 is TGTGCTCTTGGGGAACCCCTTGGTCAAACCGGCCCGTACACCGATAAACTCATCTTT.

In this sample, this clone turned up a few times. This chain connects TRDV1 to TRDJ1; 12 nucleotides agree with TRDD3. The germline V gene has CDR1 TSWWSYY and CDR2 QGS. Trimming at V came to 4 bases and at J to 1 base, leaving 16 bases not matched to a gene. This CDR3 is built from 20 residues. In DNA form, the CDR3 reads TGTGCTCTTGGGGGGGCTCCGTACTGGGGGATACTTGGGGCCACCGATAAACTCATCTTT. This sequence encodes CALGGAPYWGILGATDKLIF.

The gene calls are TRDV1 and TRDJ1, with TRDD3 matching 10 bases. J lost 0 bases, V lost 3 bases, and 19 bases had no gene match. CDR3 length: 21 residues. Germline CDR1 is TSWWSYY and CDR2 is QGS. This CDR3 reads CALGDPNTGGSPGGYTDKLIF. CDR3 nucleotide sequence: TGTGCTCTTGGGGACCCAAACACTGGGGGATCTCCCGGCGGGTACACCGATAAACTCATCTTT.

As concerns this clone: Other DNA sequences of this sample code for an identical CDR3. The gene calls are TRDV1 and TRDJ1; D perhaps matches TRDD2 (6 bases). Trimming removed 4 bases at V and 7 bases at J, with 25 bases between. There are 17 residues in the CDR3. CDR1 and CDR2 from the germline V gene are TSWWSYY and QGS. CDR3 nucleotides: TGTGCTCTTGGGGTGGCCTTCCCCTGGGAAGGATTGGGTAAACTCATCTTT. As protein: CALGVAFPWEGLGKLIF.

This clone was seen a few times. The chain is built from TRDV1 and TRDJ1; 9 nucleotides line up with TRDD3. Looked up from germline, CDR1 is TSWWSYY and CDR2 is QGS. The CDR3 spans 19 residues. V lost 3 bases to trimming and J lost 3 bases; unmatched junction nucleotides: 17. The CDR3 is CALGDSFPVGDTGPDKLIF. The CDR3 coding sequence is TGTGCTCTTGGGGACTCCTTCCCAGTAGGGGATACGGGCCCCGATAAACTCATCTTT.

The chain carries TRDV1 and TRDJ1; perhaps TRDD3 as D (5 bases). With 0 bases removed from V and 6 bases from J, the gap between germline ends came to 20 bases. CDR3 size: 17 residues. Germline V gene data show CDR1 as TSWWSYY and CDR2 as QGS. The CDR3 is CALGELAVRDLANKLIF. The CDR3 nucleotides are TGTGCTCTTGGGGAACTCGCCGTGAGGGATCTCGCTAATAAACTCATCTTT.

The gene calls are TRDV1 and TRDJ1, with 7 bases lining up with TRDD3. Germline CDR1 is TSWWSYY and CDR2 is QGS. CDR3 length: 21 amino acids. The ends lost 3 bases at V and 3 bases at J; junction bases unmatched: 25. CDR3 sequence (DNA): TGTGCTCTTGGGGAGAGGCGAACCTGGGGGCCACCTCGCCCTGTGCCCGATAAACTCATCTTT. As protein: CALGERRTWGPPRPVPDKLIF.

With regard to this clone: A much larger clone differs by one base, so this may be a read error. This chain connects TRDV1 to TRDJ1; 7 nucleotides align to TRDD2. CDR1 and CDR2 from the germline V gene are TSWWSYY and QGS. CDR3 length: 19 residues. The V segment lost 8 bases and the J segment 0 bases; nucleotides outside the gene matches: 21. The CDR3 spells CALLYGVPTVYFNTDKLIF. The CDR3 DNA sequence: TGTGCTCTTCTCTACGGCGTTCCTACGGTATACTTCAACACCGATAAACTCATCTTT.

This clone counts as medium-sized. This sequence joins TRDV1 and TRDJ1; D remains unclear. Per germline, CDR1 TSWWSYY and CDR2 QGS. With 5 bases removed from V and 7 bases from J, the gap between germline ends came to 20 bases. There are 15 residues in the CDR3. The CDR3 bases are TGTGCTCTTGGGAAGAATCCAAGCCGCTTAAGTAAACTCATCTTT. This gives the protein CALGKNPSRLSKLIF.

This clone is labeled as medium-sized. The V call is TRDV1, the J call TRDJ1; D unclear. Trimming shortened V by 5 bases and J by 1 base, and 8 bases separated the two germline ends. Per germline, CDR1 TSWWSYY and CDR2 QGS. The CDR3 sequence is 13 residues long. DNA of the CDR3: TGTGCTCTTGGGATTCTACTCACCGATAAACTCATCTTT. Translating it yields CALGILLTDKLIF.

This clone was observed a few times. The gene calls are TRDV1 and TRDJ1; 9 nucleotides match TRDD3. V shed 0 bases, J shed 0 bases, and the junction held 26 bases outside the gene matches. Germline V lookup: CDR1 TSWWSYY, CDR2 QGS. This CDR3 comprises 24 residues. Here the CDR3 DNA reads TGTGCTCTTGGGGAACTCAGGGGCCTTCCCCCACCCCTGCTGGGGGATTTATACACCGATAAACTCATCTTT. Translation: CALGELRGLPPPLLGDLYTDKLIF.

The chain employs TRDV1 and TRDJ1, with unresolved D. The CDR3 is made up of 14 amino acids. Germline-derived CDR1 and CDR2 are TSWWSYY and QGS. V was cut by 2 bases and J by 3 bases, with 10 bases left in between. CDR3 bases: TGTGCTCTTGGGGAAAGGGGCCTGGCCGATAAACTCATCTTT. Translating it yields CALGERGLADKLIF.

The J gene is TRDJ1, the V gene TRDV1; D is unresolved. Looked up from germline, CDR1 is TSWWSYY and CDR2 is QGS. Trimming stripped 2 bases from V and 0 bases from J, with 22 bases between. This CDR3 has 19 residues. CDR3 nucleotide sequence: TGTGCTCTTGGGGAATGGCCACTAAGGAGGGGTCCGTACACCGATAAACTCATCTTT. Its protein product is CALGEWPLRRGPYTDKLIF.

The rearrangement links TRDV1 to TRDJ1, with 8 positions matching TRDD3. V gave up 3 bases and J gave up 7 bases; unmatched junction bases: 22. This CDR3 contains 19 residues. Germline CDR1 TSWWSYY, CDR2 QGS. In nucleotides, the CDR3 is TGTGCTCTTGGGGAGCCGCCTTCTTCATTTTGCTGGGGGACCCCTAAACTCATCTTT. Protein product: CALGEPPSSFCWGTPKLIF.

V is TRDV1 and J is TRDJ1; possible D gene TRDD3, 6 bases. V dropped 4 bases and J dropped 1 base, with 31 bases sitting between them. CDR1 TSWWSYY and CDR2 QGS come from the germline V gene. The length of the CDR3 is 21 residues. In DNA form, the CDR3 reads TGTGCTCTTGGGGGACTCATTCCTGGGGCGTGCTGGGGCGCCACCACCGATAAACTCATCTTT. Translating it yields CALGGLIPGACWGATTDKLIF.

The chain joins TRDV1 to TRDJ1, with TRDD3 identical over 12 bases. The CDR3 is 18 residues long. CDR1 is TSWWSYY and CDR2 is QGS in the germline V gene. J was trimmed by 4 bases and V by 0 bases; bases with no gene match: 9. The CDR3 sequence: CALGELGAGGYGIDKLIF. Here the CDR3 DNA reads TGTGCTCTTGGGGAACTAGGAGCTGGGGGATACGGAATCGATAAACTCATCTTT.

There are a few counts of this clone. J is TRDJ1 and V is TRDV1; TRDD2 or TRDD3 may be the D gene (6 bases each). V lost 0 bases and J lost 0, with 14 bases in between. This CDR3 is 17 amino acids long. Germline V CDR1 and CDR2: TSWWSYY, QGS. CDR3 in DNA: TGTGCTCTTGGGGAACTTCCTACCGGGGATCACACCGATAAACTCATCTTT. Translating gives CALGELPTGDHTDKLIF.

This clone was counted a few times. V gene TRDV1 combines with J gene TRDJ1; TRDD3 matches 10 bases. Trimming cost V 3 bases and J 0 bases; bases outside gene matches: 28. Germline V gives CDR1 TSWWSYY, CDR2 QGS. The CDR3 runs 24 residues. CDR3 residues: CALGDQTTTATGGFSYLYTDKLIF. DNA of the CDR3: TGTGCTCTTGGGGACCAAACTACAACGGCTACTGGGGGATTCTCTTATTTGTACACCGATAAACTCATCTTT.

This clone has just a few counts. V usage is TRDV1 and J usage is TRDJ1; 13 bases agree with TRDD3. From germline, CDR1 is TSWWSYY and CDR2 QGS. Trimming took 0 bases from V and 4 from J; bases not matched to a gene: 17. The CDR3 is made up of 21 amino acids. The CDR3 DNA reads TGTGCTCTTGGGGAACTAGATAAAACGGTTTACTGGGGGATACGAGGCGATAAACTCATCTTT. Amino acids: CALGELDKTVYWGIRGDKLIF.

The rearrangement joins TRDV1 to TRDJ1; 11 bases agree with TRDD3. The CDR3 spans 18 residues. The V and J ends lost 7 bases and 5 bases, in that order; junction bases with no gene match: 18. Germline V CDR1 and CDR2: TSWWSYY, QGS. The CDR3 is CALESNKPGGYKGDKLIF. The CDR3 bases are TGTGCTCTTGAGTCGAACAAGCCTGGGGGATACAAGGGAGATAAACTCATCTTT.

This clone showed up just once. This chain links TRDV1 with TRDJ1; 10 bases agree with TRDD3. This CDR3 is built from 25 residues. Germline CDR1 TSWWSYY, CDR2 QGS. The trim removed 1 base at V and 0 bases at J, leaving 29 bases unmatched. CDR3 amino acids: CALGEPSPKPERGGGYLEYTDKLIF. Here the CDR3 DNA reads TGTGCTCTTGGGGAACCGAGCCCGAAGCCCGAAAGGGGTGGGGGATACTTAGAGTACACCGATAAACTCATCTTT.

This clone was seen more than once but under ten times. J is TRDJ1 and V is TRDV1; 8 bases line up with TRDD2. CDR1 TSWWSYY and CDR2 QGS come from the germline V gene. The CDR3 extends over 25 amino acids. With 6 bases clipped from V and 0 bases from J, the junction kept 36 bases outside the gene matches. CDR3 sequence reads: CALGKTPFKAKPSYASYGYTDKLIF. The CDR3 bases are TGTGCTCTTGGTAAAACCCCGTTCAAGGCAAAGCCTTCCTATGCCTCCTACGGGTACACCGATAAACTCATCTTT.

The V call is TRDV1, the J call TRDJ1, with 13 bases aligning to TRDD3. Germline loops: CDR1 TSWWSYY, CDR2 QGS. After removal of 3 bases from V and 0 bases from J, the junction contained 7 bases not matched to a gene. CDR3 length equals 18 residues. For the CDR3, the DNA is TGTGCTCTTGGGGAGCGACTGGGGGATACGGTTTACACCGATAAACTCATCTTT. It encodes CALGERLGDTVYTDKLIF.

This clone rates as medium-sized. The V gene is TRDV1, the J gene TRDJ1, with 7 bases that match TRDD3. Germline CDR1 is TSWWSYY and CDR2 is QGS. The CDR3 runs to 14 residues. The V gene end was trimmed by 2 bases and the J gene end by 4 bases; junction bases not matched to a gene: 4. CDR3 nucleotides: TGTGCTCTTGGGGAATGGGATACAAACGATAAACTCATCTTT. Translation gives CALGEWDTNDKLIF.

This clone has a single count. V is TRDV1 and J is TRDJ1; D assignment may be TRDD2 or TRDD3 (5 bases each). Per the germline V gene, CDR1 is TSWWSYY and CDR2 is QGS. Trimming shortened V by 0 bases and J by 5 bases, and 22 bases separated the two germline ends. CDR3 length: 18 amino acids. CDR3 amino acids: CALGELPTRGLGGDKLIF. The CDR3 region has the DNA TGTGCTCTTGGGGAACTACCTACCCGTGGGCTGGGAGGGGATAAACTCATCTTT.

This clone appeared once. The gene calls are TRDV1 and TRDJ1; the match to TRDD3 covers 12 bases. There are 21 residues in the CDR3. The V segment lost 2 bases and the J segment 0 bases; nucleotides outside the gene matches: 16. Germline CDR1 is TSWWSYY and CDR2 is QGS. The CDR3 loop is CALGETTSKYWGIPHTDKLIF. The CDR3 DNA reads as TGTGCTCTTGGGGAAACTACCTCCAAGTACTGGGGGATACCCCACACCGATAAACTCATCTTT.

This clone was detected a few times. The gene calls are TRDV1 and TRDJ1, with D possibly matching TRDD2 (6 bases). Deletions cut 3 bases from V and 0 bases from J, with 26 bases between. The length of the CDR3 is 20 residues. Germline V gene lookup returns CDR1 TSWWSYY and CDR2 QGS. This CDR3 reads CALGDLLPRDLGLYTDKLIF. The CDR3 DNA sequence: TGTGCTCTTGGGGATCTCCTTCCCCGGGACCTGGGATTGTACACCGATAAACTCATCTTT.